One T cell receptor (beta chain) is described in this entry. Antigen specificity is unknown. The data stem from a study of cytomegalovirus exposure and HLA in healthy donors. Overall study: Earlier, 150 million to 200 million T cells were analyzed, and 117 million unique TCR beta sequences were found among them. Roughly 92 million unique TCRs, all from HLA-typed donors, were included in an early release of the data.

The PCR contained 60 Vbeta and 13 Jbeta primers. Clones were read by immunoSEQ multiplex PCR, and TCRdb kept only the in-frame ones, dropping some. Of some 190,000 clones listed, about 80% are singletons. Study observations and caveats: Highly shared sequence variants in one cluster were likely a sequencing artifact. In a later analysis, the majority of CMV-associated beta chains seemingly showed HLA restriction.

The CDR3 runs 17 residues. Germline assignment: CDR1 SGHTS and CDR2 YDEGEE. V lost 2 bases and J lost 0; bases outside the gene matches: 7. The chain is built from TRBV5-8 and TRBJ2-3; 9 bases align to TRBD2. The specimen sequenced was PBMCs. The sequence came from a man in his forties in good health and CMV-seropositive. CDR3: CASSFNPSGESTDTQYF. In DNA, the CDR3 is TGTGCCAGCAGCTTTAATCCTAGCGGGGAGAGCACAGATACGCAGTATTTT.